This TCR beta chain comes out of a study of T cell responses to AZD1222 COVID-19 vaccine. Of note for this clone: What it binds is not known.

Study-level points and caveats: The peak T cell response came first, and repertoires were sampled only after it.

Measured with immunoSEQ multiplex PCR; TCRdb has only the in-frame clones, and not every one. The sample holds about 83,000 clones, about 82% seen once. This CDR3 contains 15 residues. V shed 0 bases and J 5 bases; nucleotides not matched to a gene: 1. Germline assignment: CDR1 SGHRS and CDR2 YFSETQ. Specimen: peripheral blood, collected on day 0 of AZD1222 vaccination. The V gene is TRBV5-1, the J gene TRBJ2-2, with 10 bases that match TRBD1. The clonotype comes from an adult in good health. Written as DNA, the CDR3 is TGCGCCAGCAGCTTGGGACAGGGGGCAACCGGGGAGCTGTTTTTT. Translated, it gives CASSLGQGATGELFF.